This TCR beta chain came from a study of control samples from healthy donors and cancer patients. Germline CDR1 and CDR2: LNHDA and SQIVND (reference sequence). CDR3 length: 15 residues. After removal of 5 bases from V and 5 bases from J, the junction contained 8 bases not matched to a gene. Sequencing was performed with immunoSEQ multiplex PCR; in TCRdb, only in-frame clones are kept and a portion is missing. The table has about 150,000 clones, approximately 91% seen once. The chain carries TRBV19 and TRBJ1-5; 8 bases match TRBD1. This TCR derives from a woman aged 40 to 49 in good health. The sequenced sample was blood. The CDR3 is CASSGRTGRDQPQHF. CDR3 DNA sequence: TGTGCCAGTAGTGGGCGGACAGGGAGAGATCAGCCCCAGCATTTT. The whole variable domain, filled in from reference TRBV19 and TRBJ1-5, reads DGGITQSPKYLFRKEGQNVTLSCEQNLNHDAMYWYRQDPGQGLRLIYYSQIVNDFQKGDIAEGYSVSREKKESFPLTVTSAQKNPTAFYLCASSGRTGRDQPQHFGDGTRLSIL.